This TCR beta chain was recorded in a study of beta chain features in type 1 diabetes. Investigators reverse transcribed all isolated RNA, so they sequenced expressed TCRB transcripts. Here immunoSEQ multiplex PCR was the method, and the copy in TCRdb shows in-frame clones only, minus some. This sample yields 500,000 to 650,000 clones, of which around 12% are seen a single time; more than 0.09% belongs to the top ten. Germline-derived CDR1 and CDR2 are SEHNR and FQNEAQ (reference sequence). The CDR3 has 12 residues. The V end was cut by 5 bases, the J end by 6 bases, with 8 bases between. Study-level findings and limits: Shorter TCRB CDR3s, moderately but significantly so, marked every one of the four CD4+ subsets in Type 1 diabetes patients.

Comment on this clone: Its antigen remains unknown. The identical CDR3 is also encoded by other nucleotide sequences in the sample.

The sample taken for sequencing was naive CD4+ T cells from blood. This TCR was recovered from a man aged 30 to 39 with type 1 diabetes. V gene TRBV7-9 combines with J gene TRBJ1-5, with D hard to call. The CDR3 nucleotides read TGTGCCAGCAGCCCTTCGGGTCAGCCCCAGCATTTT. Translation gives CASSPSGQPQHF.